The 30 T cell receptor beta chains below were found in one sample sequenced in a study of post-analysis software for immune sequencing data. Regarding the study as a whole: The study found TRBV5-6, TRBV5-1 and TRBV20-1 among a few TRBV segments more frequent in patients than controls.

These TCRs' antigens remain unknown. Every TCR beta cDNA library bore unique molecular identifiers. TCRdb used MiXCR to reprocess the PCR reads, holding one entry per CDR3 protein. This table holds about 460,000 distinct CDR3 sequences, around 40% found once. The sequenced sample was blood. Receptors originate from a girl between 10 and 17 years old with multiple sclerosis.

The chain couples TRBV7-9 to TRBJ2-7; possibly TRBD1 or TRBD2 for D (6 bases each). V was clipped by 4 bases and J by 6 bases, with 13 bases between them. The CDR3 runs to 13 residues. The germline gives CDR1 SEHNR, CDR2 FQNEAQ (reference sequence). CDR3 sequence (DNA): TGTGCCAGCAGCTCTTGGGGGGCCGGCGAGCAGTACTTC. Protein sequence: CASSSWGAGEQYF. Full variable domain (rest looked up from reference TRBV7-9 and TRBJ2-7): DTGVSQNPRHKITKRGQNVTFRCDPISEHNRLYWYRQTLGQGPEFLTYFQNEAQLEKSRLLSDRFSAERPKGSFSTLEIQRTEQGDSAMYLCASSSWGAGEQYFGPGTRLTVT.

V is TRBV27 and J is TRBJ2-5, with 10 bases fitting TRBD1. Germline-derived CDR1 and CDR2 are MNHEY and SMNVEV (reference sequence). V dropped 4 bases and J dropped 11; count of bases not matched to a gene: 13. The length of the CDR3 is 15 residues. CDR3 in DNA: TGTGCCAGCAGTTCCCGACAGGGGGCAGGGAATGAGCAGTACTTC. Amino acid sequence: CASSSRQGAGNEQYF.

A few counts support this clonotype. The rearrangement joins TRBV6-5 to TRBJ2-7; D perhaps matches TRBD1 (5 bases). The germline V gene has CDR1 MNHEY and CDR2 SVGAGI. Trimming took 6 bases from V and 5 from J, leaving 8 bases between them. This CDR3 has 11 amino acids. This CDR3 is CASRLGDEQYF. The CDR3 bases are TGTGCCAGCAGGCTAGGGGACGAGCAGTACTTC.

The chain has TRBV6-5 and TRBJ2-4, with D possibly being TRBD1 (5 bases). The end of the DNA aligns better with TRBJ2-7, so the J call may be wrong. Germline assignment: CDR1 MNHEY and CDR2 SVGAGI. The CDR3 consists of 12 residues. CDR3 protein: CASSRDSSEQYF. CDR3 DNA sequence: TGTGCCAGCAGTCGAGACAGCTCCGAGCAGTACTTC.

The count of this clonotype is one. The gene calls are TRBV5-1 and TRBJ2-2, with D perhaps matching TRBD1 (5 bases). Germline CDR1 SGHRS, CDR2 YFSETQ. The CDR3 spans 14 residues. V lost 4 bases and J 5 bases, leaving 12 bases between the germline ends. Here the CDR3 reads CASSVGQGTGELFF. The CDR3 nucleotides read TGCGCCAGCAGCGTAGGACAAGGGACCGGGGAGCTGTTTTTT.

The chain links TRBV12-3 or TRBV12-4 to TRBJ2-2; D unresolved. V was cut by 2 bases and J by 3 bases, with 13 bases left in between. CDR3 length: 16 residues. The CDR3 bases are TGTGCCAGCAGTTTATATTTTAGCTCCGACACCGGGGAGCTGTTTTTT. Its translation is CASSLYFSSDTGELFF.

This sequence joins TRBV12-3 or TRBV12-4 and TRBJ1-1; D is possibly TRBD1 (6 bases). V was clipped by 5 bases and J by 1 base, with 14 bases between them. The CDR3 contains 15 residues. The CDR3 is CASSTLQGPNTEAFF. The CDR3 DNA reads as TGTGCCAGCAGTACCTTACAGGGCCCGAACACTGAAGCTTTCTTT.

The chain recombines TRBV2 with TRBJ2-1; no firm D call. CDR1 is SNHLY, CDR2 FYNNEI, per germline. V lost 4 bases, J lost 5 bases, and 9 bases lay in between. The CDR3 extends over 13 amino acids. CDR3 loop: CASSVESHNEQFF. The CDR3 bases are TGTGCCAGCAGTGTAGAGTCCCACAATGAGCAGTTCTTC.

This sequence joins TRBV20-1 and TRBJ2-7; 9 bases align to TRBD2. This CDR3 contains 15 residues. The J segment lost 3 bases and the V segment lost 0 bases, leaving 6 bases of the junction unmatched. Germline values: CDR1 DFQATT, CDR2 SNEGSKA (reference sequence). The CDR3 spells CSARDSGGGVYEQYF. CDR3 DNA: TGCAGTGCTAGAGATAGCGGGGGCGGGGTCTACGAGCAGTACTTC.

A single count supports this clonotype. CDR3 loop: CASGFIYNQPQHF. As DNA, the CDR3 is TGTGCCAGCGGGTTCATTTACAATCAGCCCCAGCATTTT. The chain joins TRBV12-3 or TRBV12-4 to TRBJ1-5; no firm D call. Trimming took 8 bases from V and 3 from J, leaving 11 bases between them. The length of the CDR3 is 13 residues.

The V and J genes are TRBV7-9 and TRBJ2-5; maybe TRBD1 (6 bases). CDR3 length: 14 amino acids. V was trimmed by 4 bases and J by 2 bases, leaving 11 bases between them. Germline loops: CDR1 SEHNR, CDR2 FQNEAQ (reference sequence). The chain's CDR3 is CASSSRTEQETQYF. CDR3 DNA sequence: TGTGCCAGCAGCTCGAGGACAGAACAAGAGACCCAGTACTTC.

The V and J genes are TRBV24-1 and TRBJ2-7; D unclear. Germline V gene data show CDR1 as KGHDR and CDR2 as SFDVKD. The ends were cut back, 4 bases at V and 7 bases at J, with 16 bases in the middle. The CDR3 has 14 amino acids. The chain's CDR3 is CATSEEASQDEQYF. The DNA of the CDR3 is TGTGCCACCAGTGAAGAGGCTAGTCAGGATGAGCAGTACTTC.

The V and J genes are TRBV20-1 and TRBJ2-7; 10 bases are shared with TRBD2. Germline V lookup: CDR1 DFQATT, CDR2 SNEGSKA (reference sequence). V was pared by 7 bases and J by 2 bases, with 26 bases of the junction left unmatched. This CDR3 is 20 amino acids long. The CDR3 DNA is TGCAGTGGTGAACCGCTAGACCTAGCGGGGGCGGCGCTAAGAACCTACGAGCAGTACTTC. Protein product: CSGEPLDLAGAALRTYEQYF.

This clonotype was observed at least ten times. The V gene is TRBV15, the J gene TRBJ2-1; 7 bases are a match to TRBD1. The CDR3 runs 16 residues. The J segment lost 8 bases and the V segment lost 0 bases, leaving 10 bases of the junction unmatched. From germline, CDR1 is LNHNV and CDR2 YYDKDF (reference sequence). The CDR3 is CATSRDGSRGSDEQFF. DNA of the CDR3: TGTGCCACCAGCAGAGATGGTAGCAGGGGGTCTGATGAGCAGTTCTTC.

The J gene is TRBJ1-1, the V gene TRBV10-2; D call uncertain. Germline CDR1 and CDR2: WSHSY and SAAADI. V was clipped by 3 bases and J by 0 bases, with 14 bases between them. This CDR3 is 16 amino acids long. The DNA of the CDR3 is TGCGCCAGCAGTGACCCTTGGACGGCTATGAACACTGAAGCTTTCTTT. This codes for CASSDPWTAMNTEAFF.

This rearrangement joins TRBV20-1 to TRBJ1-2, with D possibly being TRBD1 (6 bases). Trimming pared 0 bases from V and 0 bases from J, leaving 14 bases between. Germline CDR1 reads DFQATT; CDR2 reads SNEGSKA (reference sequence). The CDR3 has 16 amino acids. For the CDR3, the DNA is TGCAGTGCTAGAGATCTCATCAGGGGAGCTAACTATGGCTACACCTTC. It yields the protein CSARDLIRGANYGYTF.

This clonotype was seen only a few times. The chain joins TRBV7-8 to TRBJ2-7; no firm D call. The length of the CDR3 is 15 residues. Trimming pared 3 bases from V and 2 bases from J, leaving 14 bases between. Germline V gives CDR1 SGHVS, CDR2 FQNEAQ. The chain's CDR3 is CASSLLQIEAYEQYF. In DNA form, the CDR3 reads TGTGCCAGCAGCTTGTTGCAAATAGAAGCCTACGAGCAGTACTTC.

The rearrangement links TRBV20-1 to TRBJ1-5, with 10 nucleotides matching TRBD1. Germline V lookup: CDR1 DFQATT, CDR2 SNEGSKA (reference sequence). The CDR3 runs to 19 residues. Losses at the gene ends were 4 bases for V and 0 bases for J; bases not matched to a gene: 15. As DNA, the CDR3 is TGCAGTGCTACCCAAATATCCGGGACAGGGGTCTATAGCAATCAGCCCCAGCATTTT. It specifies CSATQISGTGVYSNQPQHF.

This sequence joins TRBV5-1 and TRBJ1-1; D unresolved. Germline V gene lookup returns CDR1 SGHRS and CDR2 YFSETQ. Trimming took 1 base from V and 0 from J, leaving 10 bases between them. The CDR3 has 15 amino acids. The CDR3 DNA reads as TGCGCCAGCAGCTTGACCGGCCCTATGAACACTGAAGCTTTCTTT. As protein: CASSLTGPMNTEAFF.

There are a few counts of this clonotype. The gene calls are TRBV7-9 and TRBJ2-4; TRBD2 matches 8 bases. Looked up from germline, CDR1 is SEHNR and CDR2 is FQNEAQ (reference sequence). With V trimmed by 6 bases and J by 6 bases, 22 bases remained unmatched. The CDR3 consists of 19 residues. As DNA, the CDR3 is TGTGCCAGCAGTCCTTGGGGGGGCGCCGGGACTAGAGGATCAAACATTCAGTACTTC. This codes for CASSPWGGAGTRGSNIQYF.

This clonotype was counted a few times. The V and J genes are TRBV4-1 and TRBJ1-2; possibly TRBD1 for D (5 bases). CDR3 length equals 16 residues. V was trimmed by 0 bases and J by 6 bases, leaving 17 bases between them. CDR1 and CDR2 (germline): MGHRA, YSYEKL. The CDR3 coding sequence is TGCGCCAGCAGCCAAGATGTGAGGGCACCGGGGGATGGCTACACCTTC. Translated: CASSQDVRAPGDGYTF.

The rearrangement joins TRBV24-1 to TRBJ2-3, with D possibly TRBD2 on 5 matching bases. The CDR3 totals 15 residues. The germline V gene encodes CDR1 KGHDR and CDR2 SFDVKD. The V gene lost 5 bases and the J gene lost 2 bases, with 13 bases spanning the gap. As DNA, the CDR3 is TGTGCCACCAGTGGTCCAGCGGAGTACACAGATACGCAGTATTTT. Its protein product is CATSGPAEYTDTQYF.

The sample holds one count of this clonotype. V is TRBV4-1 and J is TRBJ2-7, with D possibly matching TRBD1 (5 bases). CDR1 is MGHRA, CDR2 YSYEKL, per germline. V lost 0 bases and J 0 bases, leaving 12 bases between the germline ends. CDR3 length equals 16 residues. The CDR3 DNA reads TGCGCCAGCAGCCAAGATCGAGACAGCCTCTCCTACGAGCAGTACTTC. This translates into CASSQDRDSLSYEQYF.

The J gene is TRBJ1-6, the V gene TRBV6-5; unclear D gene. The CDR3 extends over 14 amino acids. Germline CDR1 is MNHEY and CDR2 is SVGAGI. The V and J ends lost 0 bases and 11 bases respectively, with 11 bases between them. CDR3 in DNA: TGTGCCAGCAGTTACTCGTTCTACTCCACACCCCTCCACTTT. This gives the protein CASSYSFYSTPLHF.

This chain joins TRBV6-6 and TRBJ2-3; a weak D match, TRBD2 (5 bases). Germline lookup yields CDR1 MNHNY and CDR2 SVGAGI (reference sequence). V dropped 2 bases and J dropped 1 base, with 16 bases sitting between them. The CDR3 is made up of 17 amino acids. The CDR3 loop is CASSYRRGAHRTDTQYF. The DNA for the CDR3 is TGTGCCAGCAGTTACCGTCGGGGAGCCCATCGCACAGATACGCAGTATTTT.

This chain links TRBV20-1 with TRBJ1-6; D might be TRBD1 (5 bases). CDR3 length: 17 amino acids. Trimming removed 6 bases from V and 4 bases from J, with 22 bases in between. Germline CDR1 is DFQATT and CDR2 is SNEGSKA (reference sequence). The DNA for the CDR3 is TGCAGTGCAAGGCGGGAAAACAGGTTGACGTATAATTCACCCCTCCACTTT. Its translation is CSARRENRLTYNSPLHF.

The genes are TRBV20-1 and TRBJ2-1; 9 positions match TRBD2. V lost 6 bases and J lost 4; bases outside the gene matches: 7. The CDR3 length is 14 residues. Looked up from germline, CDR1 is DFQATT and CDR2 is SNEGSKA (reference sequence). CDR3 DNA sequence: TGCAGTGCCCCGGGACTAGCCCTATACAATGAGCAGTTCTTC. Translated, it gives CSAPGLALYNEQFF.

This chain uses TRBV5-1 with TRBJ2-5; TRBD2 might be the D (6 bases). The J call is in doubt because the DNA end fits TRBJ2-7 better. The CDR3 sequence is 14 residues long. Looked up from germline, CDR1 is SGHRS and CDR2 is YFSETQ. CDR3 sequence reads: CASSPEGIPYEQYF. The CDR3 coding sequence is TGCGCCAGCAGCCCGGAGGGCATACCCTACGAGCAGTACTTC.

In DNA, the CDR3 is TGCAGTGCCAGGAGGGGGGGCGAGGACACTGAAGCTTTCTTT. Translated: CSARRGGEDTEAFF. The chain recombines TRBV20-1 with TRBJ1-1; tentative D call: TRBD1 (6 bases). CDR1 and CDR2 (germline): DFQATT, SNEGSKA (reference sequence). Deletions cut 6 bases from V and 3 bases from J, with 17 bases between. The CDR3 has 14 amino acids.

This sequence joins TRBV12-3 or TRBV12-4 and TRBJ1-2, with D uncertain. The CDR3 extends over 13 amino acids. Trimming stripped 5 bases from V and 8 bases from J, with 15 bases between. The CDR3 protein is CASSPEAPRGYTF. The DNA of the CDR3 is TGTGCCAGCAGTCCAGAGGCCCCTCGGGGCTACACCTTC.